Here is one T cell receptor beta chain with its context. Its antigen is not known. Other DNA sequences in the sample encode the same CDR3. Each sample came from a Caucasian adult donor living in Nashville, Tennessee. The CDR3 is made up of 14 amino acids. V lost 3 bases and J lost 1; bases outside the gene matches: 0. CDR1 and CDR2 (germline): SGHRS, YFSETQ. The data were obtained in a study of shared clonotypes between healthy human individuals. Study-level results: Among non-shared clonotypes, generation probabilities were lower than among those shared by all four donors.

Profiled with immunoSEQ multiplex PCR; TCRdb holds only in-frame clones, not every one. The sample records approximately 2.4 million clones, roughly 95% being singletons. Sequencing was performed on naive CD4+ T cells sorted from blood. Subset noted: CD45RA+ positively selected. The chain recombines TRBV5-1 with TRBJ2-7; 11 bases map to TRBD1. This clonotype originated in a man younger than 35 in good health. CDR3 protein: CASSWDRGSYEQYF. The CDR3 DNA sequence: TGCGCCAGCAGCTGGGACAGGGGGTCCTACGAGCAGTACTTC.